These 26 T cell receptor beta chains originate from one sample sequenced in a study of blood T cell repertoires in COVID-19. TCRdb's copy holds only in-frame clones and misses some; the assay was immunoSEQ multiplex PCR. This table holds under 400,000 clones, about 90% found once. Sequencing used PBMCs or T cells enriched from blood (not recorded which). Source of these receptors: a woman between 25 and 40 years old who had been exposed to COVID-19.

The chain has TRBV27 and TRBJ2-7; TRBD2 is a possible D gene (6 bases). This CDR3 is 14 amino acids long. Per germline, CDR1 MNHEY and CDR2 SMNVEV (reference sequence). Trimming took 3 bases from V and 5 from J, leaving 14 bases between them. CDR3 in DNA: TGTGCCAGCAGTTTTTCCGGGAGCGGAAACGAGCAGTACTTC. Translating it yields CASSFSGSGNEQYF.

This chain joins TRBV27 and TRBJ2-3, with 13 bases identical to TRBD2. This CDR3 has 15 residues. V trimming: 5 bases; J trimming: 3 bases; junction bases outside the gene matches: 2. From germline, CDR1 is MNHEY and CDR2 SMNVEV (reference sequence). CDR3 sequence reads: CASSPGLAGTDTQYF. CDR3 DNA: TGTGCCAGCAGTCCGGGACTAGCGGGAACAGATACGCAGTATTTT.

The gene calls are TRBV7-3 and TRBJ2-3; TRBD2 matches 12 bases. The CDR3 contains 16 residues. The germline V gene has CDR1 SGHTA and CDR2 FQGTGA. Trimming cost V 5 bases and J 3 bases; bases outside gene matches: 6. The CDR3: CASSLRLAGETDTQYF. The CDR3 region has the DNA TGTGCCAGCAGCCTCAGACTAGCGGGAGAAACAGATACGCAGTATTTT.

The V and J genes are TRBV15 and TRBJ1-5; 9 nucleotides align to TRBD1. The germline V gene has CDR1 LNHNV and CDR2 YYDKDF (reference sequence). V dropped 5 bases and J dropped 12; count of bases not matched to a gene: 8. The CDR3 loop spans 13 amino acids. The CDR3 loop reads CATSLLRDRDQHF. CDR3 coding DNA: TGTGCCACCAGCCTGCTCCGGGACAGGGACCAGCATTTT.

This sequence joins TRBV28 and TRBJ1-3; the match to TRBD1 covers 7 bases. The germline V gene encodes CDR1 MDHEN and CDR2 SYDVKM. The CDR3 is made up of 16 amino acids. The junction had 10 bases not matched to a gene; V was cut back by 3 bases and J by 5 bases. The CDR3 DNA is TGTGCCAGCAGTTTTGACGACAGGGAATACAGAAACACCATATATTTT. This translates into CASSFDDREYRNTIYF.

This clone appeared once. The rearrangement uses TRBV7-9 and TRBJ2-1, with 8 bases fitting TRBD1. The CDR3 runs 17 residues. Trimming at V came to 2 bases and at J to 7 bases, leaving 13 bases not matched to a gene. Germline CDR1 reads SEHNR; CDR2 reads FQNEAQ (reference sequence). CDR3 DNA: TGTGCCAGCAGCTTAACCGGACAGGGAAAGCAAAGTAATGAGCAGTTCTTC. It is translated as CASSLTGQGKQSNEQFF.

The V call is TRBV10-1, the J call TRBJ2-7; TRBD1 agrees at 8 bases. CDR3 length: 16 amino acids. Losses at the gene ends were 6 bases for V and 5 bases for J; bases not matched to a gene: 15. Germline CDR1 is WNHNN and CDR2 is SYGVQD (reference sequence). The CDR3 DNA sequence: TGCGCCAGCAGCCCTCTTCCGGGACAGGACATGGACGAGCAGTACTTC. This sequence encodes CASSPLPGQDMDEQYF.

The V gene is TRBV6-1, the J gene TRBJ1-1; D might be TRBD1 (5 bases). The CDR3 spans 16 residues. CDR1 and CDR2 from the germline V gene are MNHNS and SASEGT. The V and J ends lost 4 bases and 0 bases respectively, with 15 bases between them. The CDR3 reads CASSVTAGLMNTEAFF. CDR3 DNA: TGTGCCAGCAGTGTGACCGCAGGGCTGATGAACACTGAAGCTTTCTTT.

V gene TRBV2 combines with J gene TRBJ1-2; 12 bases agree with TRBD1. This CDR3 spans 16 amino acids. Germline loops: CDR1 SNHLY, CDR2 FYNNEI. V lost 2 bases and J lost 7; bases outside the gene matches: 8. The CDR3 region is CASSERSGTGGSGYTF. CDR3 in DNA: TGTGCCAGCAGTGAACGATCCGGGACAGGGGGCAGTGGCTACACCTTC. Drawing the rest from reference TRBV2 and TRBJ1-2, the complete variable domain is EPEVTQTPSHQVTQMGQEVILRCVPISNHLYFYWYRQILGQKVEFLVSFYNNEISEKSEIFDDQFSVERPDGSNFTLKIRSTKLEDSAMYFCASSERSGTGGSGYTFGSGTRLTVV.

This sequence joins TRBV5-5 and TRBJ2-1, with a possible D match to TRBD2 (6 bases). Germline assignment: CDR1 SGHKS and CDR2 YYEKEE (reference sequence). This CDR3 spans 15 amino acids. Trimming left V 4 bases short and J 2 bases short, with 13 bases between. The CDR3 sequence: CASSPGGGTYNEQFF. The DNA for the CDR3 is TGTGCCAGCAGCCCCGGTGGCGGGACCTACAATGAGCAGTTCTTC.

This chain connects TRBV27 to TRBJ1-4; unclear D gene. The germline V and J ends were trimmed by 6 bases and 6 bases, with 14 bases remaining between them. CDR3 length equals 14 residues. Germline CDR1 reads MNHEY; CDR2 reads SMNVEV (reference sequence). The CDR3 sequence: CASRNYKAYEKLFF. The DNA of the CDR3 is TGTGCCAGCAGAAACTATAAGGCGTATGAAAAACTGTTTTTT. Based on the CDR3 plus reference TRBV27 and TRBJ1-4, the full variable domain is EAQVTQNPRYLITVTGKKLTVTCSQNMNHEYMSWYRQDPGLGLRQIYYSMNVEVTDKGDVPEGYKVSRKEKRNFPLILESPSPNQTSLYFCASRNYKAYEKLFFGSGTQLSVL.

This chain uses TRBV11-3 with TRBJ2-7; D is unclear. Germline CDR1 and CDR2: SGHNT and YENEEA. This CDR3 contains 11 residues. The V gene lost 6 bases and the J gene lost 7 bases, with 10 bases spanning the gap. The CDR3: CASSQSWEQYF. The CDR3 DNA sequence: TGTGCCAGCAGTCAGTCTTGGGAGCAGTACTTC.

The chain employs TRBV7-9 and TRBJ2-7; 7 positions agree with TRBD2. Germline V gene data show CDR1 as SEHNR and CDR2 as FQNEAQ (reference sequence). The CDR3 totals 16 residues. J was trimmed by 2 bases and V by 3 bases; bases with no gene match: 10. CDR3 loop: CASSLGIAGATYEQYF. The CDR3 DNA follows: TGTGCCAGCAGCTTGGGTATTGCGGGAGCGACCTACGAGCAGTACTTC.

The chain uses TRBV29-1 and TRBJ1-2; maybe TRBD1 (5 bases). This CDR3 has 14 residues. V lost 2 bases and J 2 bases, leaving 12 bases between the germline ends. CDR1 is SQVTM, CDR2 ANQGSEA, per germline. For the CDR3, the DNA is TGCAGCGTTGAATTGCAGGGTCTAAACTATGGCTACACCTTC. This sequence encodes CSVELQGLNYGYTF.

V and J are TRBV9 and TRBJ2-6, with 9 bases fitting TRBD2. The V gene end was trimmed by 2 bases and the J gene end by 4 bases; junction bases not matched to a gene: 7. This CDR3 contains 17 residues. CDR1 SGDLS and CDR2 YYNGEE come from the germline V gene. The CDR3 DNA follows: TGTGCCAGCAGCGTCGGCGGGAGGGCCGGGGGGGCCAACGTCCTGACTTTC. Protein: CASSVGGRAGGANVLTF.

The V and J genes are TRBV27 and TRBJ2-1; a possible D gene is TRBD1 (8 bases). Germline V gene lookup returns CDR1 MNHEY and CDR2 SMNVEV (reference sequence). With 3 bases removed from V and 3 bases from J, the gap between germline ends came to 12 bases. The CDR3 consists of 15 residues. CDR3: CASSLYRGGYNEQFF. CDR3 nucleotide sequence: TGTGCCAGCAGTTTGTACAGGGGGGGCTACAATGAGCAGTTCTTC.

The J gene is TRBJ2-1, the V gene TRBV4-1; D may be TRBD2 (5 bases). This CDR3 has 16 amino acids. Trimming left V 0 bases short and J 3 bases short, with 12 bases between. Germline loops: CDR1 MGHRA, CDR2 YSYEKL. The CDR3 coding sequence is TGCGCCAGCAGCCAAGATTCTGCTGGACTCTACAATGAGCAGTTCTTC. As protein: CASSQDSAGLYNEQFF.

The rearrangement links TRBV28 to TRBJ2-1; 7 bases match TRBD1. The CDR3 spans 13 residues. The V and J ends lost 5 bases and 8 bases, in that order; junction bases with no gene match: 6. Germline CDR1 MDHEN, CDR2 SYDVKM. The CDR3 DNA sequence: TGTGCCAGCAGTCCGACAGGGCCCCATGAGCAGTTCTTC. Its translation is CASSPTGPHEQFF.

The rearrangement joins TRBV10-3 to TRBJ2-2; TRBD2 matches at 10 bases. Per germline, CDR1 ENHRY and CDR2 SYGVKD. The CDR3 is 14 residues long. The J segment lost 1 base and the V segment lost 10 bases, leaving 3 bases of the junction unmatched. CDR3 loop: CATGLAQNTGELFF. The CDR3 DNA reads TGTGCCACGGGACTAGCGCAGAACACCGGGGAGCTGTTTTTT.

This clone was seen just once. V usage is TRBV6-4 and J usage is TRBJ2-2; 11 bases agree with TRBD2. Germline values: CDR1 MRHNA, CDR2 SNTAGT. The CDR3 is 16 residues long. The J segment lost 5 bases and the V segment lost 4 bases, leaving 6 bases of the junction unmatched. The CDR3 sequence: CASSATSGSYTGELFF. The CDR3 region has the DNA TGTGCCAGCAGTGCTACTAGCGGGAGTTATACCGGGGAGCTGTTTTTT.

The chain couples TRBV30 to TRBJ1-1; 7 bases agree with TRBD1. CDR3 size: 13 residues. Losses at the gene ends were 0 bases for V and 9 bases for J; bases not matched to a gene: 7. Germline V gene lookup returns CDR1 GTSNPN and CDR2 SVGIG (reference sequence). The DNA for the CDR3 is TGTGCCTGGAGTGTACAGGGGCACCATCAAGCTTTCTTT. It codes for CAWSVQGHHQAFF.

The chain is built from TRBV4-1 and TRBJ2-1; 7 bases match TRBD2. CDR3 length: 16 amino acids. V lost 0 bases, J lost 3 bases, and 5 bases stayed unmatched. Germline V gene lookup returns CDR1 MGHRA and CDR2 YSYEKL. The CDR3 loop is CASSQDWLAVYNEQFF. CDR3 sequence (DNA): TGCGCCAGCAGCCAAGACTGGCTAGCGGTCTACAATGAGCAGTTCTTC.

The chain employs TRBV5-1 and TRBJ2-4; weak D call: TRBD2 (6 bases). Germline V gene sequence: CDR1 SGHRS, CDR2 YFSETQ. The V end was cut by 0 bases, the J end by 1 base, with 11 bases between. The CDR3 totals 16 residues. The CDR3 region is CASSLVGGSAKNIQYF. The CDR3 DNA sequence: TGCGCCAGCAGCTTGGTCGGGGGTTCGGCCAAAAACATTCAGTACTTC.

The chain uses TRBV6-5 and TRBJ2-5; D remains unclear. Germline V gives CDR1 MNHEY, CDR2 SVGAGI. The CDR3 contains 13 residues. V lost 6 bases, J lost 5 bases, and 13 bases lay in between. CDR3 in amino acids: CASRPGWLETQYF. Here the CDR3 DNA reads TGTGCCAGCAGACCAGGCTGGTTGGAGACCCAGTACTTC.

This clone came up once. The sample holds other DNA sequences that translate to the same CDR3. This chain links TRBV18 with TRBJ2-3; D not certain. The CDR3 extends over 12 amino acids. Germline CDR1 KGHSH, CDR2 LQKENI. V was clipped by 2 bases and J by 2 bases, with 2 bases between them. The CDR3 bases are TGTGCCAGCTCACCATACACAGATACGCAGTATTTT. This translates into CASSPYTDTQYF.

This clone was observed a single time. The rearrangement links TRBV18 to TRBJ1-1, with no clear D. The CDR3 is 15 amino acids. Trimming removed 0 bases at V and 0 bases at J, with 8 bases between. CDR1 is KGHSH and CDR2 is LQKENI in the germline V gene. In DNA, the CDR3 is TGTGCCAGCTCACCACCTGGACTGATGAACACTGAAGCTTTCTTT. It codes for CASSPPGLMNTEAFF.